This T cell receptor (beta chain) was identified in a study of blood T cell repertoires in COVID-19. Across the whole study: Sites across the United States, Italy and Spain contributed samples from acute and convalescent COVID-19. PBMCs, B-cell-depleted T cells, or T cells were the source of the cDNA or gDNA that made up the material.

This clone occurred a few times. Trimming pared 5 bases from V and 2 bases from J, leaving 27 bases between. Germline assignment: CDR1 SEHNR and CDR2 FQNEAQ (reference sequence). The CDR3 is 19 amino acids. Source study methods: From reference gene primer amplification, estimates of nucleated cell counts were derived. The data were produced by immunoSEQ multiplex PCR, yet TCRdb's version contains in-frame clones alone and is incomplete. V and J calls and clone size come straight from that table; D and trimming were deduced from the DNA. The data show about 69,000 clones, 79% seen once. The chain uses TRBV7-9 and TRBJ1-2; tentatively, D is TRBD1 (5 bases). Material for sequencing was peripheral blood. This receptor was identified in a man aged 55 to 70 with acute or convalescent COVID-19. CDR3 DNA: TGTGCCAGCAGCCTAGAAAGGTCTGGGTCGTACAGGCAGAACTATGGCTACACCTTC. Amino acid sequence: CASSLERSGSYRQNYGYTF.